This TCR beta chain appears in the sequencing data of a study of cytomegalovirus exposure and HLA in healthy donors. This clone was found a few times. What it binds is not known. The PCR had 60 Vbeta and 13 Jbeta primers. TCRdb keeps only in-frame clones here, not all; method: immunoSEQ multiplex PCR. Of 100,000 to 150,000 clones detected, approximately 10% appear once; the ten largest clones hold 4.5% to 5%. Findings of the study overall: The authors later linked a missense DCLRE1C variant to TCR beta V- and J-gene trimming. Beyond CMV serostatus, there was no information to go on about immune exposure. The productive fraction for most TCR beta V segments was about 90% or about 30% in an earlier analysis.

The germline gives CDR1 SGHDT, CDR2 YYEEEE. This CDR3 comprises 13 residues. The V end lost 2 bases, the J end lost 9 bases, and 14 bases lay between the germline ends. The rearrangement uses TRBV5-6 and TRBJ1-2; unclear D gene. The sample taken for sequencing was PBMCs. The sequence was collected from a woman aged 18-29 years in good health and CMV-seropositive. The CDR3 protein is CASSLWNGRSYTF. The CDR3 DNA reads TGTGCCAGCAGCTTATGGAATGGGAGGAGCTACACCTTC.